This T cell receptor (beta chain) was sequenced for a study of blood T cell repertoires in COVID-19. In the study overall: Both acute and convalescent COVID-19 samples were obtained from the United States, Italy and Spain.

Per the original data handling: Reference gene primer amplification gave nucleated cell count estimates. Sequencing used immunoSEQ multiplex PCR; TCRdb keeps in-frame clones, though not all of them. V and J calls and clone size are as listed in that table; D and trimming were resolved from the DNA. The sample has 190,000 or so clones; 75% to 85% are singletons. This receptor was identified in a man between 35 and 55 years old who had recovered from COVID-19. Specimen: PBMCs or T cells enriched from blood (not recorded which).

The CDR3 nucleotides read TGTGCCAGCTCGCGCGGGACTAGCGACTTCGAGCAGTACTTC. Translation: CASSRGTSDFEQYF. J is TRBJ2-7 and V is TRBV18; 10 bases align to TRBD2. Germline-derived CDR1 and CDR2 are KGHSH and LQKENI. V gave up 6 bases and J gave up 6 bases; unmatched junction bases: 8. CDR3 size: 14 residues. Variable domain in full (rest from reference TRBV18 and TRBJ2-7): NAGVMQNPRHLVRRRGQEARLRCSPMKGHSHVYWYRQLPEEGLKFMVYLQKENIIDESGMPKERFSAEFPKEGPSILRIQQVVRGDSAAYFCASSRGTSDFEQYFGPGTRLTVT.